A single sample is the source of the 14 T cell receptor beta chains below, sequenced in a study of cytomegalovirus exposure and HLA in healthy donors. The primer mix had 60 Vbeta and 13 Jbeta primers. Profiled with immunoSEQ multiplex PCR; TCRdb holds only in-frame clones, not every one. The data contain over 95,000 clones, around 82% of them singletons. The specimen sequenced was PBMCs. Receptors originate from a woman aged 30 to 39 in good health and CMV-seropositive.

V and J are TRBV7-6 and TRBJ1-5, with TRBD1 matching 9 bases. The CDR3 loop spans 17 amino acids. Germline assignment: CDR1 SGHVS and CDR2 FNYEAQ. V gave up 5 bases and J gave up 3 bases; unmatched junction bases: 11. The CDR3 DNA follows: TGTGCCAGCAGCCCCGGACAGGGGTTATCCTACAATCAGCCCCAGCATTTT. As protein: CASSPGQGLSYNQPQHF.

In nucleotides, the CDR3 is TGCGCCAGCAGCAGGGAGGTTTCGTCCTACGAGCAGTACTTC. As protein: CASSREVSSYEQYF. The rearrangement joins TRBV5-1 to TRBJ2-7; a possible D gene is TRBD2 (6 bases). Trimming stripped 4 bases from V and 1 base from J, with 12 bases between. The CDR3 has 14 residues. Per the germline V gene, CDR1 is SGHRS and CDR2 is YFSETQ.

The J gene is TRBJ2-1, the V gene TRBV4-2; perhaps TRBD2 as D (6 bases). Trimming cost V 1 base and J 10 bases, with 17 bases left between them. The CDR3 loop spans 15 amino acids. CDR1 is LGHNA and CDR2 is YNFKEQ in the germline V gene. The CDR3 coding sequence is TGTGCCAGCAGCCAAGCCGGGAGAGGGCGGGCCGAGCAGTTCTTC. Translating it yields CASSQAGRGRAEQFF.

J is TRBJ2-5 and V is TRBV6-5; TRBD2 is a possible D gene (6 bases). Near its end, the DNA agrees better with TRBJ2-7, so the J call may be wrong. CDR1 is MNHEY and CDR2 is SVGAGI in the germline V gene. The CDR3 is 14 residues long. CDR3 bases: TGTGCCAGCAGTTACGGGTGGGAGGTGCACGAGCAGTACTTC. Protein sequence: CASSYGWEVHEQYF.

V is TRBV7-9 and J is TRBJ2-6; 9 bases fit TRBD1. The CDR3 sequence is 17 residues long. Germline V gene lookup returns CDR1 SEHNR and CDR2 FQNEAQ (reference sequence). Trimming at V came to 5 bases and at J to 0 bases, leaving 5 bases not matched to a gene. The CDR3, as DNA: TGTGCCAGCAGCGCACAGGGGGCCCGCTCTGGGGCCAACGTCCTGACTTTC. Translation gives CASSAQGARSGANVLTF.

As DNA, the CDR3 is TGCGCCAGCAGCCCTAAGTTGTTGCTAGAAAGATTTAGGAATGAGCAGTTCTTC. The encoded protein is CASSPKLLLERFRNEQFF. The rearrangement uses TRBV4-1 and TRBJ2-1, with D unclear. This CDR3 has 18 residues. Trimming removed 4 bases from V and 7 bases from J, with 26 bases in between. The germline V gene encodes CDR1 MGHRA and CDR2 YSYEKL.

The chain recombines TRBV4-2 with TRBJ2-7; tentatively, D is TRBD2 (5 bases). CDR3 length equals 14 residues. The V and J ends lost 3 bases and 3 bases respectively, with 12 bases between them. CDR1 and CDR2 (germline): LGHNA, YNFKEQ. This chain's CDR3 is CASSQPPEGYEQYF. For the CDR3, the DNA is TGTGCCAGCAGCCAGCCGCCCGAGGGCTACGAGCAGTACTTC.

The chain links TRBV2 to TRBJ2-3; possible D gene TRBD2, 6 bases. Germline CDR1 SNHLY, CDR2 FYNNEI. The CDR3 contains 13 residues. Trimming took off 5 bases at V and 1 base at J, with 7 bases between the two ends. The CDR3 reads CASSRGGTDTQYF. The CDR3 coding sequence is TGTGCCAGCAGTCGCGGGGGCACAGATACGCAGTATTTT.

The chain joins TRBV18 to TRBJ1-1; D gene ambiguous. CDR3 length: 17 amino acids. Germline assignment: CDR1 KGHSH and CDR2 LQKENI. Trimming shortened V by 4 bases and J by 4 bases, and 22 bases separated the two germline ends. The CDR3 bases are TGTGCCAGCTCACGCACTGTGGTTCAGGCATTGCCCACTGAAGCTTTCTTT. This codes for CASSRTVVQALPTEAFF.

J is TRBJ1-1 and V is TRBV27, with D possibly TRBD1 on 6 matching bases. CDR3 length equals 13 residues. The V end was cut by 6 bases, the J end by 1 base, with 9 bases between. Looked up from germline, CDR1 is MNHEY and CDR2 is SMNVEV (reference sequence). CDR3 coding DNA: TGTGCCAGCAGAAAGACAGGGAACACTGAAGCTTTCTTT. The encoded protein is CASRKTGNTEAFF.

In its sample, this clone was seen a few times. This chain connects TRBV6-1 to TRBJ2-5; 8 positions match TRBD1. The ends lost 0 bases at V and 0 bases at J; junction bases unmatched: 12. Germline V gives CDR1 MNHNS, CDR2 SASEGT. The CDR3 length is 19 residues. The CDR3 DNA follows: TGTGCCAGCAGTGAAGCAATCGGACAGGGACATTCGTACCAAGAGACCCAGTACTTC. Translating it yields CASSEAIGQGHSYQETQYF.

The chain uses TRBV7-9 and TRBJ1-1; 10 nucleotides line up with TRBD1. Germline trimming cut 5 bases from V and 5 bases from J; bases unmatched to any gene: 11. This CDR3 has 16 amino acids. Germline assignment: CDR1 SEHNR and CDR2 FQNEAQ (reference sequence). The CDR3 protein is CASSARDRGFGTEAFF. The CDR3 coding sequence is TGTGCCAGCAGCGCCCGGGACAGGGGATTTGGGACTGAAGCTTTCTTT.

The chain recombines TRBV6-5 with TRBJ2-7, with a tentative D call TRBD1 (5 bases). This CDR3 is 14 amino acids long. The germline gives CDR1 MNHEY, CDR2 SVGAGI. V lost 5 bases, J lost 3 bases, and 14 bases lay in between. DNA for the CDR3: TGTGCCAGCAGTCTCTCGACAGTTAGCTACGAGCAGTACTTC. This translates into CASSLSTVSYEQYF.

This chain connects TRBV10-3 to TRBJ1-5; tentatively, D is TRBD1 (6 bases). The V and J ends lost 3 bases and 7 bases respectively, with 13 bases between them. The CDR3 contains 14 residues. Germline values: CDR1 ENHRY, CDR2 SYGVKD. The CDR3 reads CAISELQGNQPQHF. The CDR3 bases are TGTGCCATCAGTGAATTACAGGGTAACCAGCCCCAGCATTTT.